The clone carrying this TCR beta chain appeared many times. Its antigen is unknown. Time point here: pre-sensitization, week 0. Treatment in this sample: therapeutic diphenylcyclopropenone sensitization with weekly scalp DPC. This record comes from a study of human T cells and chemical hapten exposure. Broader study findings: Positively correlated with patch test score were the counts of PT1 expanded TCRs.

During construction of the library, unique molecular identifiers were attached to individual cDNA molecules for quantitative, reproducible TCR counting. TCRdb reprocessed the RACE reads with MiXCR, giving one entry per CDR3 protein. The sample contains some 330,000 distinct CDR3 sequences, about 5% of which appear only once. The germline V gene encodes CDR1 SGHAT and CDR2 FQNNGV. The CDR3 contains 13 residues. V was trimmed by 5 bases and J by 6 bases, leaving 13 bases between them. The chain links TRBV11-2 to TRBJ1-2; D is undetermined. The specimen comprised whole blood, sampled in connection with sensitization to the hapten diphenylcyclopropenone (DPC). The origin of this receptor is a woman under 30 with alopecia areata. Some clones in this sample may be carry-over from other donors' samples. CDR3 sequence: CASSPLGEDGYTF. The CDR3 DNA reads as TGTGCCAGCAGCCCCCTGGGAGAGGATGGCTACACCTTC.